Below, one T cell receptor beta chain is given with its context. The data are from a study of blood T cell repertoires in COVID-19. The wider study: The United States, Italy and Spain supplied acute and convalescent COVID-19 samples. PBMCs, B-cell-depleted T cells, or T cells were the source of the cDNA or gDNA that made up the material.

V was pared by 3 bases and J by 9 bases, with 11 bases of the junction left unmatched. CDR3 length: 16 amino acids. Per germline, CDR1 MGHRA and CDR2 YSYEKL. Source study methods: Amplification of reference gene primers was used by the study to estimate nucleated cell counts. Clones were sequenced by immunoSEQ multiplex PCR, and TCRdb holds only the in-frame ones, with some missing. The V and J calls and clone size were taken over from that table, and D and trimming were inferred from the DNA. The table lists 350,000 to 450,000 clones, 85% of them singletons. The TCR originated in a young woman with acute or convalescent COVID-19. The sample comprised peripheral blood. This chain links TRBV4-1 with TRBJ1-6, with 7 positions matching TRBD1. The CDR3 DNA reads as TGCGCCAGCAGCCAGCCAACAGGGGACGGTAGTTCACCCCTCCACTTT. It is translated as CASSQPTGDGSSPLHF.